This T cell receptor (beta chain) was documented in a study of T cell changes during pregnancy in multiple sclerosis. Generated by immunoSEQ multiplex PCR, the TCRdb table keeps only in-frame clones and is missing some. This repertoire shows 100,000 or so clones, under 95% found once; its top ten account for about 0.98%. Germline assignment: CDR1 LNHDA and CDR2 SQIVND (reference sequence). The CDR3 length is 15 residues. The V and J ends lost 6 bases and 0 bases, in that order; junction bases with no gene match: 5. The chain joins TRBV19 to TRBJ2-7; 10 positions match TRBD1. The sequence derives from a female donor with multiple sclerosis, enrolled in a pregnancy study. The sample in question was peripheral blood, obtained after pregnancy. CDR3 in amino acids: CASSDRDRGSYEQYF. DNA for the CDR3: TGTGCCAGTAGCGACCGGGACAGGGGCTCCTACGAGCAGTACTTC.